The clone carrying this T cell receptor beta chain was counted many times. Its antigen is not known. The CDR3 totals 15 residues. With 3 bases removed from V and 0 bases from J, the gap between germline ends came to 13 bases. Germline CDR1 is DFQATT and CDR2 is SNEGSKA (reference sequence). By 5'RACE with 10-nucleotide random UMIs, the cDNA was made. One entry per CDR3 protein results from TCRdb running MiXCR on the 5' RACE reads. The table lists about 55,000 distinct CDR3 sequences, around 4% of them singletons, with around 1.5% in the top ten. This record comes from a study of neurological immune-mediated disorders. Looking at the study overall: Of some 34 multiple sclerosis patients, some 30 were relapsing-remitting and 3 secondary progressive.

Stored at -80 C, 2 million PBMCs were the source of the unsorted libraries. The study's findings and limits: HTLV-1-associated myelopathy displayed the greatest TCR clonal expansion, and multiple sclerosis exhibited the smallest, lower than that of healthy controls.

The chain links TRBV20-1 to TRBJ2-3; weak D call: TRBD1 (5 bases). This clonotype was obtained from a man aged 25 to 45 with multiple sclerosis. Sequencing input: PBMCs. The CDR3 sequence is CSASQTVRSTDTQYF. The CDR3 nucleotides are TGCAGTGCTAGTCAGACAGTCAGAAGCACAGATACGCAGTATTTT.